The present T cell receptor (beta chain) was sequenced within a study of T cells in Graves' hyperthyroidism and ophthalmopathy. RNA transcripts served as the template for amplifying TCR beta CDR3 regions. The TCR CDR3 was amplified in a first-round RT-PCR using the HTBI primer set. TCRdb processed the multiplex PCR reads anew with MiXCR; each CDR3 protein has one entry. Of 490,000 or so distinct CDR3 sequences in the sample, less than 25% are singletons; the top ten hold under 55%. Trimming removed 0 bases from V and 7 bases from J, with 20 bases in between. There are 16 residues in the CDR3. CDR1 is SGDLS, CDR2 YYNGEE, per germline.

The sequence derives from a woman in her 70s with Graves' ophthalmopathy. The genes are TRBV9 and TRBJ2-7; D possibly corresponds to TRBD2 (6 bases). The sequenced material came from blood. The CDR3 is CASSVDGLRARGEQYF. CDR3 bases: TGTGCCAGCAGCGTAGATGGTCTCCGCGCCCGGGGGGAGCAGTACTTC. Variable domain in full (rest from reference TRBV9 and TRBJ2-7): DSGVTQTPKHLITATGQRVTLRCSPRSGDLSVYWYQQSLDQGLQFLIQYYNGEERAKGNILERFSAQQFPDLHSELNLSSLELGDSALYFCASSVDGLRARGEQYFGPGTRLTVT.